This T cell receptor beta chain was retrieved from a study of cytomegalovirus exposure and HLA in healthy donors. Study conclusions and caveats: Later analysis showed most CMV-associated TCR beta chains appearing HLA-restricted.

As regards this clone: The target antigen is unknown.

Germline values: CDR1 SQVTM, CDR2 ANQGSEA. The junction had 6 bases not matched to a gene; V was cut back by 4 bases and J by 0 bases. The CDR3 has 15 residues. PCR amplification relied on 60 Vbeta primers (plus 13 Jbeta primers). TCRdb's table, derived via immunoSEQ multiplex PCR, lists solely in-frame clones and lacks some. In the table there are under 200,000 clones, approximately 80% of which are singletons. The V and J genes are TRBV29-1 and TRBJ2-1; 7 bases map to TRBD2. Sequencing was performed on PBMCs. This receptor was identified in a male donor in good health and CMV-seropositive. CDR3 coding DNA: TGCAGCGTTGGGACTAGGACGAGCTCCTACAATGAGCAGTTCTTC. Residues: CSVGTRTSSYNEQFF.